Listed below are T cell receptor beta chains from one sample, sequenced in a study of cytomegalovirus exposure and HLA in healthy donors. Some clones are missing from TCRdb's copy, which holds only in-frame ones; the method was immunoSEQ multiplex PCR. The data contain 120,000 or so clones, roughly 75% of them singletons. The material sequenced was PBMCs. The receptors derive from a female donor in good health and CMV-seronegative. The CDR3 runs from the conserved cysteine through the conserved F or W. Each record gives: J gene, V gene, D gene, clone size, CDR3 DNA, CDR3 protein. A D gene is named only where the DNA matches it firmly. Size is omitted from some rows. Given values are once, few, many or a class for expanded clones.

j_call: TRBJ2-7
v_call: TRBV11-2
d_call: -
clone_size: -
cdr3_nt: TGTGCCAGCAGCCCCCAGTTGGGGGGACCCTACGAGCAGTACTTC
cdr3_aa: CASSPQLGGPYEQYF

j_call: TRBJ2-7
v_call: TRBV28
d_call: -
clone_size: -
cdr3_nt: TGTGCCAGCAGACGCGCGGCCTACGAGCAGTACTTC
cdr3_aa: CASRRAAYEQYF

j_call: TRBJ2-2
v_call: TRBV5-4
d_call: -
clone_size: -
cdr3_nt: TGTGCCAGCAGCCCTGGGACTAACACCGGGGAGCTGTTTTTT
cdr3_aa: CASSPGTNTGELFF

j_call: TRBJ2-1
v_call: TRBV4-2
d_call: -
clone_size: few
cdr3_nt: TGTGCCAGCAGCCAAGGGTATGGGCGTGGCAATGAGCAGTTCTTC
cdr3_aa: CASSQGYGRGNEQFF

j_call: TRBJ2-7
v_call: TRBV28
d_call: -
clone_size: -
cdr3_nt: TGTGCCAGCAGTTTAAGAGGGGGGGGTACCTACGAGCAGTACTTC
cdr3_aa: CASSLRGGGTYEQYF

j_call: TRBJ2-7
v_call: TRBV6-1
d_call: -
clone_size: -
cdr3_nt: TGTGCCACCCTTCGACCAGAAGGAGCTACGGTCGAGCAGTACTTC
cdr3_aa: CATLRPEGATVEQYF

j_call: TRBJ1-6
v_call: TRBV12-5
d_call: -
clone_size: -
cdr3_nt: TGTGCTAGTGGTTTCGGGACAAAGAATTCACCCCTCCACTTT
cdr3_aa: CASGFGTKNSPLHF

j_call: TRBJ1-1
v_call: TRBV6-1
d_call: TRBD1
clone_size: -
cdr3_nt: TGTGCCAGCAGTTTCGACAGGGCGGGCACTGAAGCTTTCTTT
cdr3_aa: CASSFDRAGTEAFF

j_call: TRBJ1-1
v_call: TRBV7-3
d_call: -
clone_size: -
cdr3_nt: TGTGCCAGCAGCTTAACTACCCAAGGGGGAGCTTTCTTT
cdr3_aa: CASSLTTQGGAFF

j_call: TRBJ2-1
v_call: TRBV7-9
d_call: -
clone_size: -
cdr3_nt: TGTGCCAGCCTTCGTGGGACTGACATATACAATGAGCAGTTCTTC
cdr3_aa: CASLRGTDIYNEQFF

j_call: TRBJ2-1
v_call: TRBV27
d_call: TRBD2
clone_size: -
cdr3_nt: TGTGCCAGCAGTCTCGGACTAGCGGGACCCAATGAGCAGTTCTTC
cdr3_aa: CASSLGLAGPNEQFF

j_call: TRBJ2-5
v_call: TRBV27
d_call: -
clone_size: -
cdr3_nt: TGTGCCAGCAGTTTATGGGGTACAGGGACAGAGACCCAGTACTTC
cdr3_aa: CASSLWGTGTETQYF

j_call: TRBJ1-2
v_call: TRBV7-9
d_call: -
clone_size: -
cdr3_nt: TGTGCCAGCAGCCAGGACAGACTCTATGGCTACACCTTC
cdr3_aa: CASSQDRLYGYTF

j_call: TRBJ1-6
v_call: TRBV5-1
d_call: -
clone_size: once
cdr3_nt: TGCGCCAGCAGCCCGGAAGGGCCGGGAACATATAGTTCACCCCTCCACTTT
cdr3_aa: CASSPEGPGTYSSPLHF

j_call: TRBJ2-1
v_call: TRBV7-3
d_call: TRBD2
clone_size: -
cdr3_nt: TGTGCCAGCAGTGCCTTACGGACTAGCGGTACCAATGAGCAGTTCTTC
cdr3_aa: CASSALRTSGTNEQFF

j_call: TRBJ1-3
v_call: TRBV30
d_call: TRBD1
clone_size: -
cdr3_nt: TGTGCCTGGAGTGAAGCCGGGACAGCTGGAAACACCATATATTTT
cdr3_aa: CAWSEAGTAGNTIYF

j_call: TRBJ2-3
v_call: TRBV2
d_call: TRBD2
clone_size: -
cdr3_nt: TGTGCCAGCAGTTCATCCGGGACTAGCGGGAGGGCCATTGATACGCAGTATTTT
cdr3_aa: CASSSSGTSGRAIDTQYF

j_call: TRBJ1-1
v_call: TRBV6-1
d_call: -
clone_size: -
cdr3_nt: TGTGCCAGCAGTGAATGGGACAATGAAGCTTTCTTT
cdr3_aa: CASSEWDNEAFF

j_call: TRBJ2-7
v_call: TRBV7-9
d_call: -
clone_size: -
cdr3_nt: TGTGCCAGCAGCTCCGATCTAGGGGTCGGGAGTAAATCCTACGAGCAGTACTTC
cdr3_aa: CASSSDLGVGSKSYEQYF

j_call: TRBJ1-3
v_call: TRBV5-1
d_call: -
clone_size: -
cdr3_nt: TGCGCCAGCAGCCTAGGGGACACCTCCCGATCTGGAAACACCATATATTTT
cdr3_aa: CASSLGDTSRSGNTIYF

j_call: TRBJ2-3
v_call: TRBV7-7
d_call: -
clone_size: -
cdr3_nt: TGTGCTAGCAGCTCCGGACAGCTCACAGATACGCAGTATTTT
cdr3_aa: CASSSGQLTDTQYF

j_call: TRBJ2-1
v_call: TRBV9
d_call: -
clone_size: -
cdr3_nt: TGTGCCAGCAGCGTAGGGCTCCCTTACAATGAGCAGTTCTTC
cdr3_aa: CASSVGLPYNEQFF

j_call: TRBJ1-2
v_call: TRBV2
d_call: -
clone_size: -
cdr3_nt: TGTGCCAGCAGCGCCGCCAGGAACTATGGCTACACCTTC
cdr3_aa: CASSAARNYGYTF

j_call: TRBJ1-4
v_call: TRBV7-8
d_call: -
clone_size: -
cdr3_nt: TGTGCCAGCAGCCTCTTTACGGAACTGTTTTTT
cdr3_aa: CASSLFTELFF

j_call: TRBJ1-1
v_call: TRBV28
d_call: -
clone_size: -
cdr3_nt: TGTGCCAGCAGTTTAACGGGGAGGGGAGGGGAAGCTTTCTTT
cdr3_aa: CASSLTGRGGEAFF

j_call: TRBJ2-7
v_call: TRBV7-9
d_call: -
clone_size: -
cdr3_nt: TGTGCCAGCAGCTTAGACGGCGCAGGCGACGCCTACGAGCAGTACTTC
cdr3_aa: CASSLDGAGDAYEQYF

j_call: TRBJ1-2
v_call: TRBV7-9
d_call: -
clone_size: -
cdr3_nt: TGTGCCAGCAGCTTAAACTCTAACTATGGCTACACCTTC
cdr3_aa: CASSLNSNYGYTF

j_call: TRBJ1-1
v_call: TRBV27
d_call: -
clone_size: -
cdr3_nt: TGTGCCAGCAGCTCGCAAGGGGCATTAGGGGACACTGAAGCTTTCTTT
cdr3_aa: CASSSQGALGDTEAFF

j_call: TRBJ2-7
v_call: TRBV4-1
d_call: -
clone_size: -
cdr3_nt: TGCGCCAGCAGCCAACCAGCCAGGGGAGACGAGCAGTACTTC
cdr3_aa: CASSQPARGDEQYF

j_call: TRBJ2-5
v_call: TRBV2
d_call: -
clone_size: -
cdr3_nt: TGCGCCAGCAACGAAGGGGCGCGGGAGACCCAGTACTTC
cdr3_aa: CASNEGARETQYF

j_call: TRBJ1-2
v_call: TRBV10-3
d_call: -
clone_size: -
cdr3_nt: TGTGCCATCAGTGATACCCGGGGTAACTATGGCTACACCTTC
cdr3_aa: CAISDTRGNYGYTF

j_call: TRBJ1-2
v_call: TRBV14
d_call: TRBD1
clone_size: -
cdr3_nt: TGTGCCAGCAAGACTCGGACAGGGGACCCCGCTGGCTACACCTTC
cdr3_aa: CASKTRTGDPAGYTF

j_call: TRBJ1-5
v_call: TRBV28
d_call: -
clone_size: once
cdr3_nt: TGTGCCAGCAGCTTCCAGGGAGGAAGCAATCAGCCCCAGCATTTT
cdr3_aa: CASSFQGGSNQPQHF

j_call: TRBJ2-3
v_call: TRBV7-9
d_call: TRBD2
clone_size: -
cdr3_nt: TGTGCCAGCAGCTTAGTCCTATTGCGGGAGGGCCTTACAGATACGCAGTATTTT
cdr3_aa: CASSLVLLREGLTDTQYF

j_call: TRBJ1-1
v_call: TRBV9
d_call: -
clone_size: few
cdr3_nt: TGTGCCAGCAGCCCGCGCCCCTCTGGAGGTGAAGCTTTCTTT
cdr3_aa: CASSPRPSGGEAFF

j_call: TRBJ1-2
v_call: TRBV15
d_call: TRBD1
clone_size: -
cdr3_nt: TGTGCCACCAGCAGAGGAGGGGGCCCGAACTATGGCTACACCTTC
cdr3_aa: CATSRGGGPNYGYTF

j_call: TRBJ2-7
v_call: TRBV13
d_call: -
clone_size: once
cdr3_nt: TGTGCCAGCAGCCAGAGACTTGCCCTCTCCTACGAGCAGTACTTC
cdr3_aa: CASSQRLALSYEQYF

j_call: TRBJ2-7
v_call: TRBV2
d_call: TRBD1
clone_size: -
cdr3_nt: TGTGCCAGCAGTCTACAGGGGGCCGGTTTCTACGAGCAGTACTTC
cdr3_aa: CASSLQGAGFYEQYF

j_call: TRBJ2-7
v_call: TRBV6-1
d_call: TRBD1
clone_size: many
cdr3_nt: TGTGCCAGCGGGGAATCCGGGACAGGGTCTGAAGAGCAGTACTTC
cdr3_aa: CASGESGTGSEEQYF

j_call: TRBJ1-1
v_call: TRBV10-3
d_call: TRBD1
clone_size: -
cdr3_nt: TGTGCCATCAGTGAGTCTAGGCCGGGACAGGGGGTTACTGAAGCTTTCTTT
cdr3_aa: CAISESRPGQGVTEAFF

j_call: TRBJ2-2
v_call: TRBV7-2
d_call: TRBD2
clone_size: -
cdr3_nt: TGTGCCAGCAGAAGAAGCGGGAGGGAGGCCGGGGAGCTGTTTTTT
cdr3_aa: CASRRSGREAGELFF

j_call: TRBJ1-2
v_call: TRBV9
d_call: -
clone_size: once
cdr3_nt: TGTGCCAGCAGCGTAGGGGGGCTTTATGGCTACACCTTC
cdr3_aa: CASSVGGLYGYTF

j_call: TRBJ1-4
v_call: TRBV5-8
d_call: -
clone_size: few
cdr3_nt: TGTGCCAGCAGCCCCGCCCCAGGGGCGCTCTTCTCTGCAACTAATGAAAAACTGTTTTTT
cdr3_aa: CASSPAPGALFSATNEKLFF

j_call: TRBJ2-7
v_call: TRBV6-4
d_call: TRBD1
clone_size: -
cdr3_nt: TGTGCCAGCAGTGAGGGACAGGGGGCGTACGAGCAGTACTTC
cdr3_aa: CASSEGQGAYEQYF